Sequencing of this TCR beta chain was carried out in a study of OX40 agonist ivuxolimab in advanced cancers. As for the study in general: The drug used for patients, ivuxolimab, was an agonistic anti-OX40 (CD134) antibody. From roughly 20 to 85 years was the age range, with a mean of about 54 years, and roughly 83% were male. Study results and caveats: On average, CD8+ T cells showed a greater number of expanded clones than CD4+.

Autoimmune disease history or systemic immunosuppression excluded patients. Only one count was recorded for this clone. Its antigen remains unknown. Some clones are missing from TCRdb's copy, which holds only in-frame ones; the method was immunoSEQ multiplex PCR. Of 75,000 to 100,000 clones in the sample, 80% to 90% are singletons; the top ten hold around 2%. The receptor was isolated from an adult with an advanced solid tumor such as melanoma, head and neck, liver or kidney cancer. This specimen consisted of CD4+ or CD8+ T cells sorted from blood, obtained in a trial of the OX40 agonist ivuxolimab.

The CDR3 loop reads CASSLVSSIQGALSGGYTF. The DNA for the CDR3 is TGTGCCAGCAGCTTAGTCTCTTCCATACAGGGGGCTTTATCGGGAGGCTACACCTTC. The chain links TRBV7-2 to TRBJ1-2, with 9 bases fitting TRBD1. Germline loops: CDR1 SGHTA, CDR2 FQGNSA. CDR3 size: 19 residues. V trimming: 1 base; J trimming: 8 bases; junction bases outside the gene matches: 20.